The table lists the clone carrying this TCR beta chain with a count of one. V gave up 5 bases and J gave up 7 bases, with 17 bases separating them. CDR3 length: 14 amino acids. Germline V gene data show CDR1 as MDHEN and CDR2 as SYDVKM. TCRdb ran MiXCR on the 5' RACE reads and lists one entry per CDR3 protein. The repertoire holds roughly 50,000 distinct CDR3 sequences, about a sixth seen once, with over 2% in the top ten. The sample taken for sequencing was naive CD4+ T cells sorted from blood. As to subset: naive CD4+ T cells, CD4+CD45RA+CD25-. The V gene is TRBV28, the J gene TRBJ1-2; a weak D match, TRBD1 (6 bases). This sequence originates from a female donor with breast cancer. Written as DNA, the CDR3 is TGTGCCAGCAGTGTTAGTGGGACAAGGCCTGGCTACACCTTC. This gives the protein CASSVSGTRPGYTF.